The 11 T cell receptor beta chains below come from one sample, sequenced in a study of cytomegalovirus exposure and HLA in healthy donors. Use of 60 Vbeta and 13 Jbeta primers characterized the PCR. The table came from immunoSEQ multiplex PCR; TCRdb's copy has only in-frame clones and leaves some out. The sample lists a few hundred thousand clones, over 90% occurring once. The source material was PBMCs. The origin of the receptors is a girl aged 2-10 years in good health and CMV-seronegative.

The chain recombines TRBV11-2 with TRBJ2-5; maybe TRBD2 (6 bases). This CDR3 comprises 15 residues. The V gene's germline CDR1 is SGHAT and CDR2 FQNNGV. V was shortened by 1 base and J by 5 bases, with 14 bases between the two germline ends. The CDR3 loop is CASSLVDGTGETQYF. The DNA of the CDR3 is TGTGCCAGCAGCTTAGTGGATGGGACTGGGGAGACCCAGTACTTC.

The chain combines TRBV6-4 with TRBJ2-1; 10 bases fit TRBD2. J was trimmed by 8 bases and V by 5 bases; bases with no gene match: 6. The CDR3 spans 14 residues. Germline CDR1 is MRHNA and CDR2 is SNTAGT. CDR3 nucleotide sequence: TGTGCCAGCAGTTATAGCGGGAGGCTCTATGAGCAGTTCTTC. Protein product: CASSYSGRLYEQFF.

The CDR3 nucleotides read TGTGCCAGCAGCCCCCACAGGGCCCCCTACGAGCAGTACTTC. It encodes CASSPHRAPYEQYF. V usage is TRBV9 and J usage is TRBJ2-7, with a weak D call TRBD1 (6 bases). Deletions cut 4 bases from V and 2 bases from J, with 13 bases between. This CDR3 has 14 residues. Per germline, CDR1 SGDLS and CDR2 YYNGEE.

The chain couples TRBV4-2 to TRBJ2-7, with D unclear. Trimming stripped 2 bases from V and 0 bases from J, with 20 bases between. This CDR3 comprises 18 residues. Per the germline V gene, CDR1 is LGHNA and CDR2 is YNFKEQ. This chain's CDR3 is CASSQNLVSILASYEQYF. The CDR3 DNA follows: TGTGCCAGCAGCCAAAATCTGGTATCGATTTTGGCCTCCTACGAGCAGTACTTC.

On this clone itself: This sample also contains other DNA sequences that code for the same CDR3. The chain combines TRBV18 with TRBJ1-1, with 9 bases matching TRBD1. This CDR3 region has 13 residues. The J segment lost 3 bases and the V segment lost 4 bases, leaving 0 bases of the junction unmatched. From germline, CDR1 is KGHSH and CDR2 LQKENI. CDR3 amino acids: CASSRTGDTEAFF. CDR3 sequence (DNA): TGTGCCAGCTCACGGACAGGGGACACTGAAGCTTTCTTT.

The rearrangement joins TRBV5-4 to TRBJ2-3; D gene unclear. V dropped 2 bases and J dropped 6 bases, with 16 bases sitting between them. From germline, CDR1 is SGHNT and CDR2 YYREEE (reference sequence). This CDR3 spans 15 amino acids. The CDR3 bases are TGTGCCAGCAGCTTCCCGACGGCCAGCGTCGATACGCAGTATTTT. Its protein product is CASSFPTASVDTQYF.

The chain recombines TRBV11-2 with TRBJ2-3, with a weak D call TRBD2 (7 bases). The V end lost 3 bases, the J end lost 3 bases, and 16 bases lay between the germline ends. The CDR3 covers 16 residues. The germline V gene has CDR1 SGHAT and CDR2 FQNNGV. DNA for the CDR3: TGTGCCAGCAGCTTTCGGGGGCGGGAGAGGACAGATACGCAGTATTTT. It yields the protein CASSFRGRERTDTQYF.

DNA for the CDR3: TGCGCCAGCAGCCAAGATCTGGGACAGGGGGACTACGAGCAGTACTTC. Translating it yields CASSQDLGQGDYEQYF. This chain uses TRBV4-1 with TRBJ2-5; 11 bases match TRBD1. The DNA end favors TRBJ2-7, so the J call may be wrong. CDR3 length: 16 amino acids. Germline CDR1 MGHRA, CDR2 YSYEKL.

CDR3 DNA sequence: TGTGCCAGCAGCTCCCGACTAGCGGGGGGGCAAGATACGCAGTATTTT. This encodes CASSSRLAGGQDTQYF. V is TRBV7-2 and J is TRBJ2-3, with 14 bases that match TRBD2. From germline, CDR1 is SGHTA and CDR2 FQGNSA. CDR3 size: 16 residues. The trim removed 4 bases at V and 5 bases at J, leaving 5 bases unmatched.

The V and J genes are TRBV19 and TRBJ2-2; D is unclear. Germline assignment: CDR1 LNHDA and CDR2 SQIVND (reference sequence). The CDR3 has 15 amino acids. Trimming shortened V by 6 bases and J by 0 bases, and 11 bases separated the two germline ends. DNA of the CDR3: TGTGCCAGTAGCCTCGAGCGCCCGAACACCGGGGAGCTGTTTTTT. Residues: CASSLERPNTGELFF.

This clone was observed a single time. V and J are TRBV4-1 and TRBJ1-1; 8 nucleotides align to TRBD1. The CDR3 has 16 residues. V lost 4 bases, J lost 1 base, and 8 bases stayed unmatched. CDR1 and CDR2 (germline): MGHRA, YSYEKL. For the CDR3, the DNA is TGCGCCAGCAGCCCAGGTCCCGGGACAGGGAACACTGAAGCTTTCTTT. Translated: CASSPGPGTGNTEAFF.